This TCR beta chain was recovered during a study of siplizumab effects on memory and regulatory T cells (dated by TCRdb to about 2019). The study in broad terms: The study examined how the anti-CD2 antibody siplizumab affects alloreactive T-cell subsets in allogeneic mixed lymphocyte reactions built from human PBMCs.

TCRbeta CDR3 sequencing was performed on sorted unstimulated T cells and on proliferating T cells recovered from mixed lymphocyte reactions. Fresh whole blood from over 8 HLA-typed healthy donors was used to isolate PBMCs. To map where alloreactive clones came from, unstimulated CD4+ non-regulatory T cells were FACS-sorted. The method behind the library was the immunoSEQ multiplex PCR assay. Roughly 100,000 TCR templates per sample were assayed by the deep sequencing platform. Genomic DNA extracted from sorted T cells was used for TCRbeta CDR3 sequencing. The study's own analysis went as follows. The R programming language was used for clonal analysis of the TCRbeta CDR3 data. Unstimulated samples were compared with post-reaction CFSE-low samples to define alloreactive CD4+ and CD8+ clones. By matching sequences to the repertoires of sorted unstimulated Treg and non-Treg cells, each alloreactive CD4+ clone was assigned a regulatory or non-regulatory origin. This is the immuneACCESS table as TCRdb keeps it, with only in-frame sequences that have V and J called. A part of the clones is gone; compared with another copy, unresolved V genes explain less than half, and the rest is unexplained. The V and J calls and clone size were taken over from that table, and D and trimming were inferred from the DNA. This sample comprises some 100,000 clones, over 90% of them detected only once. Approximately 1.4% of the sample rests with the top ten.

V is pruned by 1 base and J by 0 bases, leaving 8 bases of the junction without a gene match. Reading from cysteine to phenylalanine, the CDR3 counts 18 amino acids. Solely the CDR3 DNA is kept, with 54 bases framed from the first base. Reading the germline V gene gives CDR1 MDHEN and CDR2 SYDVKM. Paper-wide results and their limitations: About 75-96% of proliferating CD4+ or CD8+ clones could not be given a naive or memory phenotype. Sequences below about 10^-5 frequency were poorly captured, so only a minor fraction of alloreactive clones could be mapped to unstimulated subsets. Among mappable alloreactive CD4+ clones, the Treg-derived fraction averaged approximately 66% with siplizumab versus 25% to 30% in control reactions. The cumulative frequency of alloreactive sequences that could be traced back to unstimulated CD4+ memory T cells was significantly reduced by siplizumab. Whether proliferating Tregs from siplizumab cultures were suppressive was not functionally confirmed. Unstimulated naive T cells appeared more diverse than memory T cells, and naive cells seemed to contribute substantially to the alloresponse.

Points on this clone: This clone's antigen is unknown. One base away there is no much larger clone; base qualities are not given.

Sequenced: non-Treg CD4+ T cells sorted from blood. The label giving this sample's cell subset or site can be read as: FACS-sorted unstimulated CD4+ non-regulatory T cells. The rearranged segments are TRBV28 and TRBJ2-3; 9 central nucleotides agree with TRBD1. The TCR originated in a human donor in good health. DNA sequence: TGTGCCAGCAGTTTATTTGGGACAGGGAAAACTAGCACAGATACGCAGTATTTT. Its translation is CASSLFGTGKTSTDTQYF.